This TCR beta chain is from a study of control samples from healthy donors and cancer patients. Using immunoSEQ multiplex PCR, the repertoire was profiled, and TCRdb retains in-frame clones only, with some absent. The sample has tens of thousands of clones; approximately 93% are singletons. Looked up from germline, CDR1 is SGDLS and CDR2 is YYNGEE. V was trimmed by 0 bases and J by 5 bases, leaving 17 bases between them. This CDR3 comprises 16 residues. This clonotype originated in a woman aged 45-65 years with head and neck cancer. The sample consisted of PBMCs. The J gene is TRBJ1-2, the V gene TRBV9; D perhaps matches TRBD1 (5 bases). The CDR3 bases are TGTGCCAGCAGCGTAGCTACTGGGGCAGGGAGGTATGGCTACACCTTC. Encoded protein: CASSVATGAGRYGYTF.